Sequencing of this T cell receptor (beta chain) was carried out in a study of cytomegalovirus exposure and HLA in healthy donors (dated by TCRdb to between 2016 and 2019). For the study in its entirety: An earlier analysis of roughly 500 of the donors reported more than 250 Gb of sequence data and roughly 100 million unique TCR beta sequences from 150 million to 200 million T cells. Roughly 300 gigabases of sequencing data and approximately 80 million unique TCR sequences were included in an early release covering around 650 HLA-typed donors. The genetic ancestry cluster associated with self-reported Caucasian donors included about 84% of the roughly 410 genotyped donors. The study aimed to test whether cataloging public T cell receptors could reveal signatures of past pathogen exposure. The T cell repertoires of some 670 subjects were profiled by immunosequencing and related to cytomegalovirus serostatus. Along with the approximately 670-subject first cohort, a separate validation cohort of over 90 different subjects was used. To predict cytomegalovirus infection status, the study brought together high-throughput TCR immunosequencing, statistical association of individual TCRs with disease status, and machine learning. A later analysis re-analyzed previously published TCR beta repertoires from 600 to 850 donors and added high-resolution HLA genotyping to study TCR occurrence patterns. The later analysis used no new phenotypic data to find candidate immune exposures, relying instead on TCR beta sequences and their occurrence across donors. In an earlier analysis of 587 of the donors, high-throughput TCR beta sequencing was used to judge whether each TCR beta V gene segment behaved as functional or pseudogenic. Donor age, sex, ethnicity and CMV serostatus were compiled together with the repertoire data. A later genetic analysis took genome-wide SNP genotypes for about three fifths of the roughly 700 donors and used that subset as a discovery cohort. Every repertoire in the discovery cohort had been generated on one and the same sequencing platform. HLA typing included class I and class II loci at four-digit resolution. The number of typed donors differed by locus: roughly 629-640 for A, B, C, DRB1 and DQB1; approximately 520 for DQA1; 606 for DPA1; and around 490 for DPB1. Because of strong linkage in the cohort, roughly five DR-DQ haplotypes were treated as single units for association and clustering. Across some 400 genotyped donors of the cohort, an average of about 240,000 unique TCR beta nucleotide sequences per donor were sequenced, and 15% to 20% of those sequences were non-productive.

Details on this clone: It has no known antigen specificity. No much larger clone exists at a distance of one base, and base qualities are not known.

Receptor amplification or capture employed the immunoSEQ multiplex PCR assay. A mixture of 60 forward primers for TCR Vbeta segments and 13 reverse primers for TCR Jbeta segments was used in the multiplex PCR. The CDR3 region of rearranged TCR beta genes was amplified from genomic DNA with a multiplex PCR assay. The Illumina HiSeq System was used to sequence the amplified TCR beta libraries as 87-base-pair reads. The source study handled its data this way. A later analysis counted tens of millions of unique TCR beta chains across the 650 to 700 repertoires, and around 9.9 million of these chains were shared by at least two donors. A nearest-neighbor algorithm error-corrected the raw reads and collapsed the reads into unique sequences, merging closely related sequences to remove PCR and sequencing errors. To assign V, D and J gene segments, CDR3 sequences were aligned to IMGT reference sequences. For a sequence to be retained, a match of at least six nucleotides to both a V gene segment and a J gene segment was required. Rearrangements were called productive when the CDR3 lacked stop codons and stayed in frame with V and J; all others were non-productive. CDR3 was defined by IMGT convention, running from the second conserved V-encoded cysteine to the conserved J-encoded phenylalanine. Sequences without an unambiguous match to a single V gene segment were excluded from the earlier analysis of over 500 of the donors. An earlier analysis of over 450 of the donors classified V segments as functional when productive rearrangements were above 56.7% and as segregating when the standard deviation between donors was above 5%. A statistical classification framework was developed to diagnose cytomegalovirus status using the catalog of TCR beta chain sequences. In a later analysis, V and J genes were assigned by comparing TCR nucleotide sequences against IMGT/GENE-DB human TR gene sequences. Using the TCRdist pipeline, a later analysis assigned CDR3 sequences along with most-parsimonious VDJ recombination scenarios. In a later analysis, every TCR beta chain was defined by the combination of its CDR3 amino acid sequence and its V-gene family, and reads without a unique V-gene family were dropped. A later analysis removed several hundred highly shared, low-generation-probability nucleotide sequences to deal with suspected cross-contamination and a sequencing artifact. In a later analysis, a clonal expansion index was calculated for each public chain from normalized within-repertoire ranks of inferred template counts. In a later analysis, generation probabilities were computed with a VDJ recombination model fitted to out-of-frame rearrangements, and the resulting probabilities were checked against IGoR. In a later analysis, TCR-TCR, TCR-HLA and TCR-CMV co-occurrence was scored with hypergeometric tests, and a repertoire-size bias correction was applied to TCR pairs. A later analysis estimated false discovery rates by permuting HLA or CMV assignments 20 times. A later analysis grouped co-occurring TCRs with DBSCAN, adding TCRdist sequence similarity when clustering within HLA-allele-positive subsets. Repertoires with fewer than 30,000 or more than 120,000 public chains were left out of co-occurrence clustering, as were four to six repertoires with anomalous nucleotide sharing. Drawn from immuneACCESS, this table holds only the in-frame rearrangements with V and J called that TCRdb kept. Clones are partly lost; checked studies trace under half to an unresolved V gene and leave the rest unexplained. V, J and clone size reflect that table, while D and trimming were determined from the DNA. This sample lists approximately 150,000 clones; approximately 79% were detected once. Clones ranked in the top ten supply around 2% of the sample.

In total, 666 healthy bone marrow donors made up the cohort. All cohort members were sampled while nominally healthy, although unrecorded immune exposures were likely present. Of the approximately 700 cohort members, just under 300 had a positive CMV serostatus and 350 to 450 had a negative one, while no CMV serostatus was recorded for the donor. Every donor gave a peripheral blood sample, and the peripheral blood mononuclear cells from that sample were used for TCR beta sequencing. Genomic DNA extraction from the blood cell samples was performed with the Qiagen DNeasy Blood Extraction Kit. Results and caveats for the whole study, not just this receptor: The presence/absence analyses assumed that sequencing depth was roughly uniform across donors, and that assumption may not be true. An earlier analysis of 587 of the donors showed that most TCR beta V segments appeared in productive rearrangements either about 87% or about 30% of the time, which broadly matched IMGT annotations. The authors suggested that the approach could potentially be generalized to other disease states and immunological phenotypes. Because counts were too low, about 15 rarely observed V segments, including chromosome 9 orphons, were left out of the earlier analysis of a few hundred of the donors. Across donors, most TCR sequences were observed very rarely, whereas some public TCRs were present in many individuals. Correlated functional status among segregating V segments might be attributable to linkage disequilibrium, but an unknown experimental factor could not be ruled out. Most CMV-associated TCR beta chains appeared to be HLA-restricted in a later analysis, and the HLA associations seemed to be driven largely by CMV exposure. Compared with equally common non-associated chains, HLA-associated TCR beta chains in a later analysis were more clonally expanded and had lower generation probabilities. In a later genetic analysis, fewer N-insertions in productive TCRs were reported among donors in an Asian-associated ancestry cluster than the roughly 700-donor mean. A further reported finding was that TCR beta sequences accurately predicted the HLA-A and HLA-B alleles for most subjects in the first cohort. In a later analysis, 16,951 TCR beta sequences were associated with specific HLA alleles at a false discovery rate of 0.05. Because the 87-base-pair reads could not distinguish some IMGT-functional V segments, including TRBV6-2 and TRBV6-3, those segments were excluded. Cytomegalovirus status was reported to be diagnosed by the classifier with high specificity and sensitivity in both the original and validation cohorts. When HLA alleles, especially DR and DQ, strongly co-occurred, attributing TCR associations to individual alleles was difficult. A cluster of highly shared sequence variants was judged likely to represent a technical artifact of the sequencing pipeline. Three of the identified cytomegalovirus-associated TCR beta chains were confirmed in vitro to be specific for cytomegalovirus antigens. A later analysis reported that several top co-occurrence clusters appeared linked to parvovirus B19, influenza, CMV and Epstein-Barr virus. In a later analysis, the rate of TCR association differed among HLA loci, with DRB1 alleles having the most associated TCRs and HLA-C alleles having the fewest. The only immune exposure information available for the cohort was CMV serostatus. In this cohort, only TCR beta chains were sequenced, and detectable features were limited by the absence of alpha or paired-chain data. Because HLA typing was unavailable for some donors at each locus, only the typed subset was used in association tests. V-gene and J-gene trimming of TCR beta chains was associated with a missense DCLRE1C variant in a later genetic analysis, and the association was replicated in an independent cohort. A total of some 180 TCR beta chains were listed by the study as associated with cytomegalovirus.

From the germline V gene, CDR1 is SGHRS and CDR2 is YFSETQ. V is cut by 4 bases and J by 9 bases, and the space between the germline ends is 11 bases. The CDR3 starts with the cysteine, ends with the phenylalanine, and has 13 residues. Of all the DNA, just the CDR3 is kept, 39 bases in frame from base 1. The chain is assembled from TRBV5-1 and TRBJ1-6, with a tentative D gene TRBD1 over 5 matching bases. The sequencing sample was made of PBMCs. This receptor was obtained from a human donor in good health. The CDR3 corresponds to CASSLGASSPLHF. In nucleotides, the sequence is TGCGCCAGCAGCCTAGGGGCGAGTTCACCCCTCCACTTT.